These 21 T cell receptor beta chains were sequenced from one sample in a study of blood T cell repertoires in COVID-19. Clones were read by immunoSEQ multiplex PCR, and TCRdb kept only the in-frame ones, dropping some. Of 50,000 to 55,000 clones in the sample, roughly four fifths were seen once. Sequences were obtained from peripheral blood. These receptors all come from a man older than 75 with COVID-19, enrolled during active disease.

The chain couples TRBV6-5 to TRBJ2-6, with 10 bases fitting TRBD1. With 6 bases clipped from V and 3 bases from J, the junction kept 2 bases outside the gene matches. The CDR3 loop spans 15 amino acids. The germline V gene encodes CDR1 MNHEY and CDR2 SVGAGI. For the CDR3, the DNA is TGTGCCAGCAGAGGACAGGGGGTTGGGGCCAACGTCCTGACTTTC. This encodes CASRGQGVGANVLTF.

This chain joins TRBV7-6 and TRBJ2-1; 15 positions agree with TRBD2. The CDR3 is made up of 18 amino acids. Losses at the gene ends were 4 bases for V and 7 bases for J; bases not matched to a gene: 11. The germline CDR1 and CDR2 sequences are SGHVS and FNYEAQ. CDR3 nucleotide sequence: TGTGCCAGCAGCTCCCGAGACGGAGGGACTAGCGGGAGGAATGAGCAGTTCTTC. Translated: CASSSRDGGTSGRNEQFF.

The chain joins TRBV6-6 to TRBJ1-6; 10 nucleotides agree with TRBD1. This CDR3 has 16 amino acids. Germline V CDR1 and CDR2: MNHNY, SVGAGI (reference sequence). V trimming: 4 bases; J trimming: 4 bases; junction bases outside the gene matches: 4. The DNA for the CDR3 is TGTGCCAGCAGTTTAGGACAGGGGGGATATAATTCACCCCTCCACTTT. Translating it yields CASSLGQGGYNSPLHF.

The chain couples TRBV11-2 to TRBJ1-6, with 9 bases that match TRBD1. The CDR3 contains 15 residues. Germline CDR1 reads SGHAT; CDR2 reads FQNNGV. With V trimmed by 1 base and J by 10 bases, 5 bases remained unmatched. The CDR3 sequence: CASSLGTGTGSPLHF. The CDR3, as DNA: TGTGCCAGCAGCTTAGGGACAGGGACAGGGTCACCCCTCCACTTT.

The V and J genes are TRBV7-2 and TRBJ2-1; no firm D call. With 1 base removed from V and 10 bases from J, the gap between germline ends came to 8 bases. The CDR3 spans 12 residues. CDR1 and CDR2 (germline): SGHTA, FQGNSA. The CDR3 here is CASSLGAIEQFF. CDR3 in DNA: TGTGCCAGCAGCTTAGGGGCTATCGAGCAGTTCTTC.

This clone was observed a single time. The final CDR3 position lacks the conserved phenylalanine or tryptophan, pointing to a likely read error. CDR3: CASSNGVGTENTEAFL. CDR3 coding DNA: TGTGCCAGCAGTAACGGGGTTGGGACAGAGAACACTGAAGCTTTCCTT. The chain couples TRBV6-2 or TRBV6-3 to TRBJ1-1, with 7 positions matching TRBD1. V gave up 5 bases and J gave up 1 base; unmatched junction bases: 10. The CDR3 consists of 16 residues. Germline-derived CDR1 and CDR2 are MNHEY and SVGEGT.

The gene calls are TRBV19 and TRBJ1-1; 8 nucleotides match TRBD1. Looked up from germline, CDR1 is LNHDA and CDR2 is SQIVND (reference sequence). V lost 9 bases, J lost 1 base, and 10 bases stayed unmatched. This CDR3 is 15 amino acids long. The CDR3 protein is CASLGQGRRNTEAFF. CDR3 bases: TGTGCCAGCCTTGGACAGGGACGTCGGAACACTGAAGCTTTCTTT. Looking up the rest from reference TRBV19 and TRBJ1-1 gives the full variable domain: DGGITQSPKYLFRKEGQNVTLSCEQNLNHDAMYWYRQDPGQGLRLIYYSQIVNDFQKGDIAEGYSVSREKKESFPLTVTSAQKNPTAFYLCASLGQGRRNTEAFFGQGTRLTVV.

This chain joins TRBV30 and TRBJ2-1, with 10 bases matching TRBD1. V lost 3 bases to trimming and J lost 7 bases; unmatched junction nucleotides: 3. The CDR3 contains 13 residues. CDR1 is GTSNPN and CDR2 is SVGIG in the germline V gene (reference sequence). The CDR3 DNA reads TGTGCCTGGAGGACAGGGGGCATGAATGAGCAGTTCTTC. Encoded protein: CAWRTGGMNEQFF. Looking up the rest from reference TRBV30 and TRBJ2-1 gives the full variable domain: SQTIHQWPATLVQPVGSPLSLECTVEGTSNPNLYWYRQAAGRGLQLLFYSVGIGQISSEVPQNLSASRPQDRQFILSSKKLLLSDSGFYLCAWRTGGMNEQFFGPGTRLTVL.

The chain combines TRBV18 with TRBJ2-2; the D gene is possibly TRBD1 (5 bases). The V end lost 6 bases, the J end lost 8 bases, and 19 bases lay between the germline ends. The CDR3 consists of 15 residues. From germline, CDR1 is KGHSH and CDR2 LQKENI. The CDR3 coding sequence is TGTGCCAGCTCCCCCCCCCAGGGTGGAGCAGGGGAGCTGTTTTTT. Amino acids: CASSPPQGGAGELFF.

The chain links TRBV9 to TRBJ2-7, with 10 positions matching TRBD1. The CDR3 runs to 14 residues. V gave up 2 bases and J gave up 4 bases; unmatched junction bases: 3. Germline V lookup: CDR1 SGDLS, CDR2 YYNGEE. The CDR3 protein is CASSVGQGIYEQYF. The CDR3 nucleotides read TGTGCCAGCAGCGTGGGACAGGGGATTTACGAGCAGTACTTC.

CDR3 in amino acids: CASSRGYFSYNEQFF. The CDR3 bases are TGCGCCAGCAGCCGCGGATACTTCTCCTACAATGAGCAGTTCTTC. The chain is built from TRBV5-1 and TRBJ2-1; D unclear. From germline, CDR1 is SGHRS and CDR2 YFSETQ. CDR3 size: 15 residues. V dropped 4 bases and J dropped 0 bases, with 11 bases sitting between them.

This chain links TRBV18 with TRBJ1-1; 10 bases are shared with TRBD1. V was pared by 6 bases and J by 0 bases, with 4 bases of the junction left unmatched. The CDR3 has 15 residues. From germline, CDR1 is KGHSH and CDR2 LQKENI. CDR3 bases: TGTGCCAGCTCCCGGGACAGGGGTATGAACACTGAAGCTTTCTTT. Translated, it gives CASSRDRGMNTEAFF.

This clone came up a few times. The CDR3 reads CASSLETGGDYGYTF. CDR3 DNA: TGCGCCAGCAGCTTGGAGACAGGGGGCGACTATGGCTACACCTTC. The rearrangement uses TRBV5-1 and TRBJ1-2, with 10 nucleotides matching TRBD1. This CDR3 comprises 15 residues. After removal of 0 bases from V and 3 bases from J, the junction contained 2 bases not matched to a gene. Germline V CDR1 and CDR2: SGHRS, YFSETQ.

The rearrangement uses TRBV9 and TRBJ2-3; 8 bases fit TRBD2. Trimming cost V 0 bases and J 6 bases; bases outside gene matches: 3. The CDR3 consists of 14 residues. Germline-derived CDR1 and CDR2 are SGDLS and YYNGEE. The CDR3 DNA reads TGTGCCAGCAGCGTAGGACTAGCGAGGGATACGCAGTATTTT. This codes for CASSVGLARDTQYF.

This rearrangement joins TRBV5-5 to TRBJ1-5, with 10 positions matching TRBD1. The germline gives CDR1 SGHKS, CDR2 YYEKEE (reference sequence). Trimming removed 3 bases from V and 7 bases from J; junction bases left unmatched: 1. The length of the CDR3 is 13 residues. CDR3 sequence reads: CASSWDRGQPQHF. The DNA for the CDR3 is TGTGCCAGCAGCTGGGACAGGGGCCAGCCCCAGCATTTT.

The rearrangement joins TRBV9 to TRBJ1-1, with TRBD1 matching over 8 bases. CDR1 and CDR2 from the germline V gene are SGDLS and YYNGEE. Losses at the gene ends were 4 bases for V and 5 bases for J; bases not matched to a gene: 7. CDR3 length: 14 amino acids. The CDR3, as DNA: TGTGCCAGCAGCCCCCGACAGGGGTGGACTGAAGCTTTCTTT. Its translation: CASSPRQGWTEAFF. Variable domain in full (rest from reference TRBV9 and TRBJ1-1): DSGVTQTPKHLITATGQRVTLRCSPRSGDLSVYWYQQSLDQGLQFLIQYYNGEERAKGNILERFSAQQFPDLHSELNLSSLELGDSALYFCASSPRQGWTEAFFGQGTRLTVV.

V and J are TRBV30 and TRBJ2-2, with a tentative D call TRBD1 (6 bases). CDR1 is GTSNPN and CDR2 is SVGIG in the germline V gene (reference sequence). V was shortened by 5 bases and J by 0 bases, with 10 bases between the two germline ends. The CDR3 extends over 14 amino acids. This CDR3 is CAWGGQTNTGELFF. The CDR3 DNA is TGTGCCTGGGGGGGCCAGACGAACACCGGGGAGCTGTTTTTT.

The chain combines TRBV27 with TRBJ1-5; unclear D gene. Germline CDR1 is MNHEY and CDR2 is SMNVEV (reference sequence). The V and J ends lost 5 bases and 6 bases respectively, with 14 bases between them. The CDR3 length is 14 residues. In nucleotides, the CDR3 is TGTGCCAGCAGTAGCCGGCGTAGCGGTCAGCCCCAGCATTTT. Protein: CASSSRRSGQPQHF.

A word on this clone: This sample includes further DNA sequences coding for the same CDR3. This chain joins TRBV27 and TRBJ1-2, with 7 bases identical to TRBD1. Trimming at V came to 5 bases and at J to 2 bases, leaving 2 bases not matched to a gene. The CDR3 consists of 13 residues. The germline V gene has CDR1 MNHEY and CDR2 SMNVEV (reference sequence). The DNA of the CDR3 is TGTGCCAGCAGTCGGACAGGCAACTATGGCTACACCTTC. Protein: CASSRTGNYGYTF.

V usage is TRBV7-6 and J usage is TRBJ2-2; 7 bases are shared with TRBD2. Germline CDR1 and CDR2: SGHVS and FNYEAQ. Unmatched junction bases numbered 8, after V lost 4 bases and J lost 0 bases. CDR3 size: 17 residues. CDR3 loop: CASSSLPAGTNTGELFF. CDR3 DNA: TGTGCCAGCAGCTCCCTCCCAGCGGGAACGAACACCGGGGAGCTGTTTTTT. Complete variable domain (other parts from reference TRBV7-6 and TRBJ2-2): GAGVSQSPRYKVTKRGQDVALRCDPISGHVSLYWYRQALGQGPEFLTYFNYEAQQDKSGLPNDRFSAERPEGSISTLTIQRTEQRDSAMYRCASSSLPAGTNTGELFFGEGSRLTVL.

V is TRBV30 and J is TRBJ2-3; perhaps TRBD1 as D (6 bases). There are 12 residues in the CDR3. Trimming removed 4 bases at V and 3 bases at J, with 8 bases between. The V gene's germline CDR1 is GTSNPN and CDR2 SVGIG (reference sequence). The CDR3 sequence: CAWNRETDTQYF. Here the CDR3 DNA reads TGTGCCTGGAACAGGGAGACAGATACGCAGTATTTT.